This T cell receptor (beta chain) was documented in a study of shared clonotypes between healthy human individuals. The sequencing of unsorted PBMC DNA took place on ten immunoSEQ deep assay plates. Some clones are missing from TCRdb's copy, which holds only in-frame ones; the method was immunoSEQ multiplex PCR. The sample carries more than 400,000 clones, approximately 81% recorded once. On this clone itself: Germline is not matched at one junction end, which may reflect a read error.

This CDR3 spans 15 amino acids. Germline CDR1 is KGHSH and CDR2 is LQKENI. The donor cohort consisted entirely of Caucasian adults residing in Nashville, Tennessee. This clonotype was sampled from a woman aged 40 to 49 in good health. Some clones in this sample may be carry-over from other donors' samples. The V and J genes are TRBV18 and TRBJ2-1; no definite D call. Sequenced input: PBMCs. CDR3 nucleotide sequence: TGTGCCAGCTCAGATTCAGTGAATTCCTGCAATGAGCAGTTCTTC. It is translated as CASSDSVNSCNEQFF.